Shown below are 12 T cell receptor beta chains from a single sample sequenced in a study of blood T cells in healthy people across ages. Sample-barcoded 5' priming and a J-beta primer mix drove a second PCR of roughly 6 to 12 cycles. TCRdb called the 5' RACE reads again in MiXCR, with one record for every CDR3 protein. The sample lists about 670,000 distinct CDR3 sequences; 52% were seen once. The sequenced material came from blood. The receptors come from an elderly woman in good health.

This clonotype appeared many times. This chain links TRBV11-2 with TRBJ2-1; D uncertain. Germline loops: CDR1 SGHAT, CDR2 FQNNGV. This CDR3 comprises 13 residues. Between the trimmed V and J ends, which lost 1 base and 7 bases, there was a span of 8 bases. Here the CDR3 DNA reads TGTGCCAGCAGCTTAGGGCAGCTAAATGAGCAGTTCTTC. As protein: CASSLGQLNEQFF.

This clonotype was recorded many times. V usage is TRBV29-1 and J usage is TRBJ2-4, with 10 bases that match TRBD2. Germline V gives CDR1 SQVTM, CDR2 ANQGSEA. V trimming: 0 bases; J trimming: 7 bases; junction bases outside the gene matches: 6. The CDR3 spans 15 residues. The CDR3 is CSVEEAGGGSNIQYF. The CDR3 DNA follows: TGCAGCGTTGAAGAAGCGGGAGGGGGTTCGAACATTCAGTACTTC.

V and J are TRBV28 and TRBJ1-5; D is perhaps TRBD1 (5 bases). V dropped 6 bases and J dropped 3 bases, with 12 bases sitting between them. Germline V gene lookup returns CDR1 MDHEN and CDR2 SYDVKM. The CDR3 is made up of 14 amino acids. The CDR3 DNA reads as TGTGCCAGCAGCCTGACAGCTTACAATCAGCCCCAGCATTTT. It translates to CASSLTAYNQPQHF.

This clonotype was found many times. The chain carries TRBV2 and TRBJ2-5; D perhaps matches TRBD1 (5 bases). V was shortened by 7 bases and J by 1 base, with 10 bases between the two germline ends. Germline CDR1 and CDR2: SNHLY and FYNNEI. The CDR3 is 13 residues long. In nucleotides, the CDR3 is TGTGCCAGCATGTCAGGGCCCCAAGAGACCCAGTACTTC. This encodes CASMSGPQETQYF.

J is TRBJ2-7 and V is TRBV7-2; D might be TRBD1 (5 bases). Germline CDR1 and CDR2: SGHTA and FQGNSA. V lost 4 bases and J 0 bases, leaving 13 bases between the germline ends. This CDR3 is built from 15 residues. The CDR3 loop is CASSSMTVSSYEQYF. The DNA for the CDR3 is TGTGCCAGCAGCTCGATGACAGTGAGCTCCTACGAGCAGTACTTC.

V is TRBV10-3 and J is TRBJ2-5; 8 bases are shared with TRBD2. Germline-derived CDR1 and CDR2 are ENHRY and SYGVKD. The junction had 7 bases not matched to a gene; V was cut back by 0 bases and J by 4 bases. The CDR3 runs to 16 residues. This CDR3 reads CAISESGRGGVETQYF. For the CDR3, the DNA is TGTGCCATCAGTGAGTCCGGTCGGGGGGGCGTAGAGACCCAGTACTTC.

The rearrangement uses TRBV30 and TRBJ2-2; D gene unclear. The germline V gene has CDR1 GTSNPN and CDR2 SVGIG (reference sequence). This CDR3 contains 11 residues. The V gene lost 6 bases and the J gene lost 4 bases, with 6 bases spanning the gap. CDR3: CACASTGELFF. CDR3 coding DNA: TGTGCCTGTGCGAGCACCGGGGAGCTGTTTTTT.

In its sample, this clonotype was seen a few times. V is TRBV2 and J is TRBJ1-5, with D possibly matching TRBD1 (6 bases). The V and J ends lost 2 bases and 5 bases respectively, with 10 bases between them. This CDR3 has 14 residues. Germline assignment: CDR1 SNHLY and CDR2 FYNNEI. CDR3 sequence: CASSETGGHQPQHF. As DNA, the CDR3 is TGTGCCAGCAGTGAAACCGGGGGCCATCAGCCCCAGCATTTT. Full variable domain (missing parts from reference TRBV2 and TRBJ1-5): EPEVTQTPSHQVTQMGQEVILRCVPISNHLYFYWYRQILGQKVEFLVSFYNNEISEKSEIFDDQFSVERPDGSNFTLKIRSTKLEDSAMYFCASSETGGHQPQHFGDGTRLSIL.

This clonotype was recorded many times. The chain is built from TRBV29-1 and TRBJ2-5; 8 positions agree with TRBD2. The CDR3 totals 14 residues. Germline V gene lookup returns CDR1 SQVTM and CDR2 ANQGSEA. Trimming removed 7 bases from V and 7 bases from J; junction bases left unmatched: 14. CDR3 residues: CSATGTSGALTQYF. CDR3 in DNA: TGCAGCGCCACTGGAACTAGCGGTGCGTTGACCCAGTACTTC.

This clonotype occurred a few times. One end of the junction is discordant with germline, which a read error may explain. The rearrangement uses TRBV6-5 and TRBJ2-3; 8 bases match TRBD1. The germline CDR1 and CDR2 sequences are MNHEY and SVGAGI. The CDR3 is 13 amino acids. CDR3 loop: CASREDRVDTEYF. CDR3 coding DNA: TGTGCCAGCAGGGAGGACAGGGTTGATACGGAGTATTTT.

The rearrangement uses TRBV15 and TRBJ2-7, with D maybe TRBD2 (5 bases). V was pared by 4 bases and J by 4 bases, with 20 bases between. This CDR3 has 16 amino acids. Germline values: CDR1 LNHNV, CDR2 YYDKDF (reference sequence). The CDR3 DNA sequence: TGTGCCACCAGCAAAGCAGCTACTAGATCGCGGTACGAGCAGTACTTC. Its protein product is CATSKAATRSRYEQYF.

The chain combines TRBV20-1 with TRBJ1-5; 11 bases map to TRBD1. This CDR3 comprises 14 residues. The J segment lost 5 bases and the V segment lost 3 bases, leaving 3 bases of the junction unmatched. The germline gives CDR1 DFQATT, CDR2 SNEGSKA (reference sequence). The CDR3 loop reads CSASRDRGDQPQHF. CDR3 bases: TGCAGTGCTAGCCGGGACAGGGGGGATCAGCCCCAGCATTTT.